The 28 T cell receptor beta chains reported below all come from one sample, sequenced in a study of CD8 T cells in ankylosing spondylitis. Notes on the study in general: Characteristic of ankylosing spondylitis blood, it appeared, was a TCR beta motif comprising about eight highly homologous variants.

The antigens these receptors bind are not known. Via MiXCR, TCRdb re-called the 5' RACE reads, giving one row per CDR3 protein. The sample includes hundreds of thousands of distinct CDR3 sequences, about an eighth of them seen just once. The sequenced sample was blood, either unsorted or a sorted T cell fraction (not recorded which). These receptors all come from a male donor with ankylosing spondylitis.

This clonotype was found many times. The V and J genes are TRBV5-6 and TRBJ1-6; 9 bases are shared with TRBD1. Trimming removed 3 bases from V and 10 bases from J; junction bases left unmatched: 5. Looked up from germline, CDR1 is SGHDT and CDR2 is YYEEEE. The CDR3 has 14 residues. The CDR3 DNA follows: TGTGCCAGCAGCTACCGGGACAGGGCGTCACCCCTCCACTTT. Protein: CASSYRDRASPLHF.

The rearrangement uses TRBV14 and TRBJ2-1; perhaps D is TRBD1 or TRBD2 (5 bases each). The CDR3 extends over 13 amino acids. Trimming removed 0 bases at V and 8 bases at J, with 8 bases between. Germline V gene data show CDR1 as SGHDN and CDR2 as FVKESK. The chain's CDR3 is CASSQDLGDEQFF. The CDR3 DNA is TGTGCCAGCAGCCAAGATTTGGGGGATGAGCAGTTCTTC.

This clonotype occurred many times. V and J are TRBV29-1 and TRBJ2-4, with 7 bases matching TRBD2. V shed 1 base and J 7 bases; nucleotides not matched to a gene: 4. The CDR3 has 13 amino acids. CDR1 and CDR2 (germline): SQVTM, ANQGSEA. CDR3 nucleotide sequence: TGCAGCGTTGAAGTGGGGGGGACTAACATTCAGTACTTC. Protein sequence: CSVEVGGTNIQYF.

V usage is TRBV28 and J usage is TRBJ2-7; 7 bases are shared with TRBD1. V gave up 4 bases and J gave up 1 base; unmatched junction bases: 7. In germline, CDR1 is MDHEN, CDR2 SYDVKM. This CDR3 region has 15 residues. CDR3 nucleotides: TGTGCCAGCAGTTCGCCCGGGACAGCGTCCTACGAGCAGTACGTC. It translates to CASSSPGTASYEQYV.

The V call is TRBV11-3, the J call TRBJ2-1; tentative D call: TRBD1 (5 bases). Germline V gene data show CDR1 as SGHNT and CDR2 as YENEEA. V gave up 0 bases and J gave up 6 bases, with 12 bases separating them. The CDR3 sequence is 15 residues long. The DNA of the CDR3 is TGTGCCAGCAGCTTAGATGGGGCCAGGAGCAATGAGCAGTTCTTC. Its protein product is CASSLDGARSNEQFF.

The CDR3 bases are TGTGCCAGCAGCCAAGATCACACCGGTAATGAAAAACTGTTTTTT. Protein sequence: CASSQDHTGNEKLFF. J is TRBJ1-4 and V is TRBV3-1; D gene uncertain. The CDR3 runs to 15 residues. Deletions cut 0 bases from V and 4 bases from J, with 9 bases between. CDR1 is LGHDT, CDR2 YNNKEL, per germline (reference sequence).

This clonotype occurred a few times. This chain uses TRBV18 with TRBJ2-1; D may be TRBD2 (5 bases). V was trimmed by 4 bases and J by 4 bases, leaving 11 bases between them. This CDR3 region has 14 residues. Germline CDR1 is KGHSH and CDR2 is LQKENI. The chain's CDR3 is CASSLTTSYNEQFF. In nucleotides, the CDR3 is TGTGCCAGCTCACTAACTACTAGTTACAATGAGCAGTTCTTC.

This clonotype was seen more than once but under ten times. The rearrangement uses TRBV27 and TRBJ2-7, with D possibly TRBD1 on 5 matching bases. The CDR3 is 14 residues long. Germline CDR1 reads MNHEY; CDR2 reads SMNVEV (reference sequence). V was trimmed by 6 bases and J by 0 bases, leaving 12 bases between them. In DNA, the CDR3 is TGTGCCAGCAGCTCAACTGACAGCTCCTACGAGCAGTACTTC. Translation gives CASSSTDSSYEQYF.

The chain joins TRBV28 to TRBJ2-7; 12 bases are a match to TRBD2. The germline V gene encodes CDR1 MDHEN and CDR2 SYDVKM. The CDR3 runs to 14 residues. V lost 2 bases and J lost 13; bases outside the gene matches: 9. The CDR3 DNA follows: TGTGCCAGCAGTTTAGCGGCTAGCGGGAGGGCCGGTTACGTC. It encodes CASSLAASGRAGYV.

In nucleotides, the CDR3 is TGTGCCAGCAGTGAAGGGGAGGGGGAAGCTTTCTTT. Protein product: CASSEGEGEAFF. This rearrangement joins TRBV6-1 to TRBJ1-1; a weak D match, TRBD1 (5 bases). From germline, CDR1 is MNHNS and CDR2 SASEGT. V lost 1 base and J lost 8, with 8 bases in between. There are 12 residues in the CDR3.

The gene calls are TRBV19 and TRBJ1-5; the D is unclear. V was shortened by 7 bases and J by 0 bases, with 10 bases between the two germline ends. Looked up from germline, CDR1 is LNHDA and CDR2 is SQIVND (reference sequence). The CDR3 totals 14 residues. CDR3 amino acids: CASTTYYSNQPQHF. CDR3 coding DNA: TGTGCCAGTACTACCTACTATAGCAATCAGCCCCAGCATTTT.

The chain links TRBV4-1 to TRBJ2-3; the D gene is possibly TRBD1 (5 bases). CDR3 size: 15 residues. V shed 1 base and J shed 3 bases, with 11 bases lying between them. The germline CDR1 and CDR2 sequences are MGHRA and YSYEKL. The CDR3 is CASSQVGHRTDTQYF. In DNA, the CDR3 is TGCGCCAGCAGCCAAGTAGGCCACAGGACAGATACGCAGTATTTT.

In this sample, this clonotype turned up many times. The chain employs TRBV10-3 and TRBJ2-4, with a possible D match to TRBD1 (6 bases). The CDR3 has 17 amino acids. CDR1 is ENHRY and CDR2 is SYGVKD in the germline V gene. V lost 0 bases to trimming and J lost 0 bases, with 12 bases between them. In DNA form, the CDR3 reads TGTGCCATCAGTGAGTCGTACGGGACATCAGCCAAAAACATTCAGTACTTC. Translating gives CAISESYGTSAKNIQYF.

This clonotype was counted between two and nine times. J is TRBJ2-1 and V is TRBV2; D perhaps matches TRBD1 (6 bases). The germline V and J ends were trimmed by 7 bases and 4 bases, with 11 bases remaining between them. The germline CDR1 and CDR2 sequences are SNHLY and FYNNEI. This CDR3 has 13 amino acids. CDR3: CASIPGQYNEQFF. In DNA, the CDR3 is TGTGCCAGCATTCCGGGACAATACAATGAGCAGTTCTTC.

This clonotype was observed many times. This chain links TRBV29-1 with TRBJ2-7; D remains unclear. The CDR3 is made up of 12 amino acids. V was shortened by 6 bases and J by 1 base, with 10 bases between the two germline ends. Germline V gene lookup returns CDR1 SQVTM and CDR2 ANQGSEA. CDR3 sequence: CSVRGDSYEQYF. The CDR3 region has the DNA TGCAGCGTCCGAGGAGATTCCTACGAGCAGTACTTC.

This clonotype has more than one count but fewer than ten. The chain has TRBV12-3 or TRBV12-4 and TRBJ2-3; a weak D match, TRBD2 (7 bases). The CDR3 is 14 residues long. Between the trimmed V and J ends, which lost 6 bases and 5 bases, there was a span of 15 bases. CDR3 sequence: CASRRGVAGDTQYF. The CDR3 bases are TGTGCCAGCAGAAGGGGGGTAGCGGGAGATACGCAGTATTTT.

In its sample, this clonotype was seen many times. The chain links TRBV20-1 to TRBJ1-4; 8 bases line up with TRBD1. The germline gives CDR1 DFQATT, CDR2 SNEGSKA (reference sequence). This CDR3 is 14 amino acids long. V shed 3 bases, J shed 3 bases, and the junction held 3 bases outside the gene matches. CDR3 in amino acids: CSASSTGANEKLFF. DNA for the CDR3: TGCAGTGCTAGTTCGACAGGGGCTAATGAAAAACTGTTTTTT.

The rearrangement links TRBV7-8 to TRBJ2-5; 10 bases agree with TRBD1. The CDR3 has 14 residues. Losses at the gene ends were 1 base for V and 7 bases for J; bases not matched to a gene: 3. Germline V lookup: CDR1 SGHVS, CDR2 FQNEAQ. The CDR3 sequence: CASSLGQGAGTQYF. The CDR3 nucleotides read TGTGCCAGCAGCTTAGGACAGGGGGCGGGGACCCAGTACTTC.

This rearrangement joins TRBV4-2 to TRBJ2-5, with TRBD2 matching 11 bases. CDR1 and CDR2 from the germline V gene are LGHNA and YNFKEQ. The CDR3 runs 16 residues. V lost 3 bases to trimming and J lost 4 bases; unmatched junction nucleotides: 7. The CDR3: CASSHALAGGGETQYF. The CDR3 nucleotides read TGTGCCAGCAGCCATGCTCTAGCGGGAGGAGGAGAGACCCAGTACTTC.

The chain has TRBV12-3 or TRBV12-4 and TRBJ2-1; the match to TRBD1 covers 9 bases. This CDR3 is 15 amino acids long. V trimming: 1 base; J trimming: 3 bases; junction bases outside the gene matches: 1. For the CDR3, the DNA is TGTGCCAGCAGTTTAGGGACAGGGGTCTACAATGAGCAGTTCTTC. It is translated as CASSLGTGVYNEQFF.

In this sample, this clonotype turned up many times. The chain carries TRBV4-2 and TRBJ1-5; D is ambiguous. The CDR3 is 16 amino acids. Germline V CDR1 and CDR2: LGHNA, YNFKEQ. The germline V and J ends were trimmed by 1 base and 0 bases, with 10 bases remaining between them. CDR3 protein: CASSQAALNSNQPQHF. The CDR3, as DNA: TGTGCCAGCAGCCAAGCGGCCCTGAATAGCAATCAGCCCCAGCATTTT.

V and J are TRBV7-2 and TRBJ2-1; no firm D call. V was cut by 2 bases and J by 7 bases, with 9 bases left in between. The CDR3 is made up of 13 amino acids. Germline CDR1 reads SGHTA; CDR2 reads FQGNSA. Here the CDR3 reads CASSLRRVNEQFF. DNA of the CDR3: TGTGCCAGCAGCTTAAGACGGGTAAATGAGCAGTTCTTC.

V and J are TRBV5-6 and TRBJ2-1; a weak D match, TRBD1 (5 bases). The V gene lost 0 bases and the J gene lost 0 bases, with 10 bases spanning the gap. Germline V CDR1 and CDR2: SGHDT, YYEEEE. This CDR3 has 16 amino acids. The CDR3 DNA follows: TGTGCCAGCAGCTTGGGTTCCAGGGCCTCCTACAATGAGCAGTTCTTC. As protein: CASSLGSRASYNEQFF. Full variable domain (outside the CDR3, taken from reference TRBV5-6 and TRBJ2-1): DAGVTQSPTHLIKTRGQQVTLRCSPKSGHDTVSWYQQALGQGPQFIFQYYEEEERQRGNFPDRFSGHQFPNYSSELNVNALLLGDSALYLCASSLGSRASYNEQFFGPGTRLTVL.

The V and J genes are TRBV2 and TRBJ1-1, with D unclear. V lost 3 bases and J lost 8, with 13 bases in between. The CDR3 length is 13 residues. The germline V gene has CDR1 SNHLY and CDR2 FYNNEI. Here the CDR3 DNA reads TGTGCCAGCAGTGATGATAGTTATATAGAAGCTTTCTTT. Protein: CASSDDSYIEAFF. The full variable domain, with the rest looked up from reference TRBV2 and TRBJ1-1, is EPEVTQTPSHQVTQMGQEVILRCVPISNHLYFYWYRQILGQKVEFLVSFYNNEISEKSEIFDDQFSVERPDGSNFTLKIRSTKLEDSAMYFCASSDDSYIEAFFGQGTRLTVV.

The gene calls are TRBV6-1 and TRBJ2-7; D gene uncertain. The CDR3 covers 11 residues. Trimming left V 10 bases short and J 4 bases short, with 11 bases between. The germline V gene encodes CDR1 MNHNS and CDR2 SASEGT. For the CDR3, the DNA is TGTGCCATACGTACTATTTACGAGCAGTACTTC. It translates to CAIRTIYEQYF.

This clonotype has ten or more counts. The chain's CDR3 is CSARDPALYEQYF. The CDR3 nucleotides are TGCAGTGCTAGGGATCCCGCGCTCTACGAGCAGTACTTC. The J gene is TRBJ2-7, the V gene TRBV20-1, with no clear D. Germline CDR1 DFQATT, CDR2 SNEGSKA (reference sequence). CDR3 length: 13 residues. Trimming stripped 3 bases from V and 3 bases from J, with 12 bases between.

The sample holds a few counts of this clonotype. This chain joins TRBV7-9 and TRBJ2-7; 8 nucleotides line up with TRBD2. Losses at the gene ends were 4 bases for V and 2 bases for J; bases not matched to a gene: 13. The CDR3 has 17 residues. The germline gives CDR1 SEHNR, CDR2 FQNEAQ (reference sequence). This chain's CDR3 is CASSSSRVSGIAYEQYV. The CDR3 bases are TGTGCCAGCAGCTCCAGCCGGGTTAGCGGGATTGCCTACGAGCAGTACGTC.

In this sample, this clonotype turned up a few times. In DNA, the CDR3 is TGCAGTGCTAGATCTAGGTTGGGGGAGGAGACCCAGTACTTC. Its protein product is CSARSRLGEETQYF. The genes are TRBV20-1 and TRBJ2-5, with D possibly called TRBD1 or TRBD2 (5 bases each). Germline CDR1 is DFQATT and CDR2 is SNEGSKA (reference sequence). This CDR3 comprises 14 residues. V dropped 2 bases and J dropped 5 bases, with 15 bases sitting between them.